This TCR beta chain stems from a study of blood T cell repertoires in COVID-19. The overall study: The United States, Italy and Spain were the sources of the acute and convalescent COVID-19 samples. Nucleic acid was either cDNA or gDNA, and it came from T cells, B-cell-depleted T cells, or PBMCs.

The authors' processing: It was from reference gene primer amplification that nucleated cell counts were estimated. Only in-frame clones appear in the TCRdb table, and some are missing; sequencing was by immunoSEQ multiplex PCR. V and J calls and clone size are as listed in that table; D and trimming were resolved from the DNA. The sample holds about 91,000 clones; approximately 78% are singletons and the top ten take around 7.2%. The CDR3 is made up of 13 amino acids. Germline lookup yields CDR1 SGHVS and CDR2 FQNEAQ. The ends were cut back, 5 bases at V and 7 bases at J, with 11 bases in the middle.

Sample: peripheral blood. The chain uses TRBV7-8 and TRBJ2-2; D is unclear. The TCR sequence derives from a man in his forties or fifties with active or convalescent COVID-19. The CDR3 coding sequence is TGTGCCAGCAGCGTACCCCCGGGCGGGGAGCTGTTTTTT. This translates into CASSVPPGGELFF.